This T cell receptor (beta chain) was profiled in a study of blood T cell repertoires in COVID-19. Study details: Researchers got acute and convalescent COVID-19 samples from the United States, Italy and Spain. PBMCs, B-cell-depleted T cells, or T cells were the source of the cDNA or gDNA that made up the material.

In the source study's methods: The assay estimated nucleated cells by amplifying reference gene primers. Data came from immunoSEQ multiplex PCR; TCRdb stores just in-frame clones and leaves some out. Clonal size and the V and J genes are those of that table, whereas D and trimming came from the DNA. The sample records 250,000 or so clones, around 80% being singletons. The CDR3 runs to 12 residues. With 7 bases removed from V and 4 bases from J, the gap between germline ends came to 9 bases. The source is a human donor in a cohort sampled during active COVID-19. This rearrangement joins TRBV12-3 or TRBV12-4 to TRBJ2-3, with D hard to call. The specimen sequenced was peripheral blood. The CDR3 here is CASTGEADTQYF. The CDR3 region has the DNA TGTGCCAGCACCGGCGAGGCAGATACGCAGTATTTT.